This TCR beta chain came from a study of vaccination and CD4 T cells after COVID-19. Study-wide context: Overlapping spike peptides of SARS-CoV-2, HCoV-NL63, HCoV-OC43 and HCoV-229E stimulated the cells. Study conclusions and caveats: Reactive clonotype counts went from median approximately 20 after infection to a few dozen after vaccination, nonsignificantly.

In regard to this clonotype: As yet, its antigen is unknown.

The treatment here: approximately 9-day PBMC culture with coronavirus spike peptide pools or control peptides (ViraFEST assay). V lost 5 bases and J lost 6; bases outside the gene matches: 3. This CDR3 is built from 14 residues. The V gene's germline CDR1 is SNHLY and CDR2 FYNNEI. The Oncomine TCR Beta short-read assay sequenced DNA from cultured CD4+ T cells. TCRdb independently ran MiXCR on the PCR reads; one entry per CDR3 protein. The sample includes about 20,000 distinct CDR3 sequences, approximately 56% seen only once; the top ten take approximately 9%. This TCR derives from a human donor who had recovered from COVID-19. The V call is TRBV2, the J call TRBJ1-6; TRBD1 aligns across 8 bases. Material: CD4+ T cells from blood, cultured in vitro, obtained after SARS-CoV-2 vaccination. The CDR3 DNA follows: TGTGCCAGCAGTAGGACAGGGACTAATTCACCCCTCCACTTT. Translated, it gives CASSRTGTNSPLHF.